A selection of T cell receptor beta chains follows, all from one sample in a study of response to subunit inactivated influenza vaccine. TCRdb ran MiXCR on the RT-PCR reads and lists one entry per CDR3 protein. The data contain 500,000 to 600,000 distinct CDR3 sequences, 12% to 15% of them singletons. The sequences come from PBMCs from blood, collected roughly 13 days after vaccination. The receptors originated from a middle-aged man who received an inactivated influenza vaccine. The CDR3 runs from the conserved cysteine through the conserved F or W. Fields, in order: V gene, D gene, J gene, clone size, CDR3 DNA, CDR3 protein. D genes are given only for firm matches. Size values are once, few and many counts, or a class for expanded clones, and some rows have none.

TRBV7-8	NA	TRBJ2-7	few	TGTGCCAGCAGCTTAGCGAGTATGTACGGGGTAGGGAACTACGAGCAGTACTTC	CASSLASMYGVGNYEQYF
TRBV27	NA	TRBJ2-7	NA	TGTGCCAGCAGCCTCGGACCCCGACAGGTTTCCTACGAGCAGTACTTC	CASSLGPRQVSYEQYF
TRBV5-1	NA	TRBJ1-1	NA	TGCGCCAGCAGCTCGGGGGGGTTGCGCGCTGAAGCTTTCTTT	CASSSGGLRAEAFF
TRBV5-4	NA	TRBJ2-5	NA	TGTGCCAGCAGTCGACAGGCGAACCAAGAGACCCAGTACTTC	CASSRQANQETQYF
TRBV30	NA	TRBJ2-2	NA	TGTGCCTGGAGAGGGAGGACGAACACCGGGGAGCTGTTTTTT	CAWRGRTNTGELFF
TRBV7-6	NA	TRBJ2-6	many	TGTGCCAGCAGCTTAGACGCAGGGAACTCTGGGGCCAACGTCCTGACTTTC	CASSLDAGNSGANVLTF
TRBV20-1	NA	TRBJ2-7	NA	TGCAGTGCTATTAGAGTCGGCGTCCCCAACGAGCAGTACTTC	CSAIRVGVPNEQYF
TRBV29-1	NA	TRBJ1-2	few	TGCAGCGTTCAGGATAACTATGGCTACACCTTC	CSVQDNYGYTF
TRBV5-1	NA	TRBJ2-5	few	TGCGCCAGCAGCCTCCCCGGAGGGCCGAAGACCCAGTACTTC	CASSLPGGPKTQYF
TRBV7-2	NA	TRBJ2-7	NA	TGTGCCAGCAGCTCGACAGGGCGGGGCGAGCAGTACTTC	CASSSTGRGEQYF
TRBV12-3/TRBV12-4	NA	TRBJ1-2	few	TGTGCCAGCAGTACCTCGACGGAGGGCTACACCTTC	CASSTSTEGYTF
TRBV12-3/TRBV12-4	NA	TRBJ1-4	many	TGTGCCAGCAGTTTGGGCCTTACCCCGGATAATGAAAAACTGTTTTTT	CASSLGLTPDNEKLFF
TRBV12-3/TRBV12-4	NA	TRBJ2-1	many	TGTGCCAGCAGTTTTTTCAGGGGATGGACCCGTCGAAATGAGCAGTTCTTC	CASSFFRGWTRRNEQFF
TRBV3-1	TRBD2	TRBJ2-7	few	TGTGCCAGCAGCCAAGAACTAGCGGGAGGGCCCGGCGAGCAGTACTTC	CASSQELAGGPGEQYF
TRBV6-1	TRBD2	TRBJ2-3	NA	TGTGCCAGCAGGTGGACTAGCGGGGCAGATACGCAGTATTTT	CASRWTSGADTQYF
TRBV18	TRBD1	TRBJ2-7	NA	TGTGCCAGCTCACCACCCCCCGGGACAGGGATCGCCTACGAGCAGTACTTC	CASSPPPGTGIAYEQYF
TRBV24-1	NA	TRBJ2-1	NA	TGTGCCACCAGTGAATCCTACAATGAGCAGTTCTTC	CATSESYNEQFF
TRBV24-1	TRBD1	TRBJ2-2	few	TGTGCCACCAGTGACCAACGGGACAGGGCGGGAACCGGGGAGCTGTTTTTT	CATSDQRDRAGTGELFF
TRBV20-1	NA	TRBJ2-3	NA	TGCAGTGCTAGAGTGGGTAACACAGATACGCAGTATTTT	CSARVGNTDTQYF
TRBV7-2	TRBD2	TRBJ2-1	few	TGTGCCAGCAGCCCCAGGACTAGCCCCTTTTACAATGAGCAGTTCTTC	CASSPRTSPFYNEQFF
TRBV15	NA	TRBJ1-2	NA	TGTGCCACCAGCCAGGGGACTAACTATGGCTACACCTTC	CATSQGTNYGYTF
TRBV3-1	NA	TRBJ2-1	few	TGTGCCAGCAGCCAGCGGGGACGGGGCAATGAGCAGTTCTTC	CASSQRGRGNEQFF
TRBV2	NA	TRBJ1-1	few	TGTGCCAGCAGTGAACTGGGAAGGGGGGCTTTCTTT	CASSELGRGAFF
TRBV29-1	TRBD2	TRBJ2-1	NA	TGCAGCGTTGAACCTAGCGGGAACCTCAACGATGAGCAGTTCTTC	CSVEPSGNLNDEQFF
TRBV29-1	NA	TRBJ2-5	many	TGCAGCGTTGAGGCTAGCCAAGAGACCCAGTACTTC	CSVEASQETQYF
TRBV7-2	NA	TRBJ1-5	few	TGTGCCAGCAGCTGGGCGGTGGACCAGCCCCAGCATTTT	CASSWAVDQPQHF
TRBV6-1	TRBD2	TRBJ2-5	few	TGTGCCAGCAATCCGGGACTAGTATTGGCAGAGACCCAGTACTTC	CASNPGLVLAETQYF
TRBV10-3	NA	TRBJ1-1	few	TGTGCCATCAGTGAGTCGATCAGGGCTGAAGCTTTCTTT	CAISESIRAEAFF
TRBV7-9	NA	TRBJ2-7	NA	TGTGCCAGCAGGACCAACAGGGGAGGAATTTCCTACGAGCAGTACTTC	CASRTNRGGISYEQYF
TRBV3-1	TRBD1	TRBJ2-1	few	TGTGCCAGCAGCCAATCCGGGACAGGGCTGGTCTACAATGAGCAGTTCTTC	CASSQSGTGLVYNEQFF
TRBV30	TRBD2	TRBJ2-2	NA	TGTGCCTGGAGTTACGGGGGGGCCGGCTCCGGGGAGCTGTTTTTT	CAWSYGGAGSGELFF
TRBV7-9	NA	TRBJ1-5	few	TGTGCCAGCAGCGACTCAGCAGCGTATAGCAATCAGCCCCAGCATTTT	CASSDSAAYSNQPQHF
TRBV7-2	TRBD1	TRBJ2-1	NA	TGTGCCAGCAGCTCTCCACTCGGGACAGGGGGTTCCTATGAGCAGTTCTTC	CASSSPLGTGGSYEQFF
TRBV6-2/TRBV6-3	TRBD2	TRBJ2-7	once	TGTGCCAGCAGTTACTCTCGGCTAGCGGGGTACGAGCAGTACTTC	CASSYSRLAGYEQYF
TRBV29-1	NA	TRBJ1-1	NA	TGCAGCGTGGGACAAATGAAGGGTGAAGCTTTCTTT	CSVGQMKGEAFF
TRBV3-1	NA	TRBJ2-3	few	TGTGCCAGCAGCGAAAGGAAAGGGGTCACAGATACGCAGTATTTT	CASSERKGVTDTQYF
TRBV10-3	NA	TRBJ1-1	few	TGTGCCATCAGTGAGTTTCGGGGCTCTGAAGCTTTCTTT	CAISEFRGSEAFF
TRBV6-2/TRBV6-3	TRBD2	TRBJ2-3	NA	TGTGCCAGCAGTTACTCGATTCGGGGAGGGGGCACAGATACGCAGTATTTT	CASSYSIRGGGTDTQYF
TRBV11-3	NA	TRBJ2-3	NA	TGTGCCAGCAGCCCAAACCGACTGACGCAGTATTTT	CASSPNRLTQYF
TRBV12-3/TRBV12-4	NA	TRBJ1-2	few	TGTGCCAGCAGTGACCTAAGGGGGATCAGCTATGGCTACACCTTC	CASSDLRGISYGYTF
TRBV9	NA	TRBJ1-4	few	TGTGCCAGCAGCCCGGGGGCAGGGGTTAATGAAAAACTGTTTTTT	CASSPGAGVNEKLFF
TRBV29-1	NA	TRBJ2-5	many	TGCAGCGTGAGGGTTAACCAAGAGACCCAGTACTTC	CSVRVNQETQYF
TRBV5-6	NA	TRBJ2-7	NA	TGTGCCAGCAGCTTGACAGACTACGAGCAGTACTTC	CASSLTDYEQYF
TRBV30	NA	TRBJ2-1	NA	TGTGCCGGGACCCACTCCTACAATGAGCAGTTCTTC	CAGTHSYNEQFF
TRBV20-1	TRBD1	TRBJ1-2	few	TGCAGTGCTAGAGATCTAAGGACAGGGCGCTATGGCTACACCTTC	CSARDLRTGRYGYTF
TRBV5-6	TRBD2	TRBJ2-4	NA	TGTGCCAGCAGCTTTCGCGCTAGCGGGAGAGGGGGACTAGCCAAAAACATTCAGTACTTC	CASSFRASGRGGLAKNIQYF
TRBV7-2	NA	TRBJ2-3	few	TGTGCCAGCAGCTTAGGGTCTAGTAGCACAGATACGCAGTATTTT	CASSLGSSSTDTQYF
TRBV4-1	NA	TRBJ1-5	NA	TGCGCCAGCAGCCAAGATGGGGACCAGCCCCAGCATTTT	CASSQDGDQPQHF
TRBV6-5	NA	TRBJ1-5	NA	TGTGCCAGCAGTTACTCGATGGGGAGCAATCAGCCCCAGCATTTT	CASSYSMGSNQPQHF